This T cell receptor beta chain was captured in a study of blood T cell repertoires in COVID-19. About the study: Some COVID-19 samples were acute and others convalescent; all came from the United States, Italy and Spain. PBMCs, B-cell-depleted T cells, or T cells were the source of the cDNA or gDNA that made up the material.

The CDR3 spans 14 residues. V was shortened by 5 bases and J by 8 bases, with 18 bases between the two germline ends. Germline assignment: CDR1 MGHRA and CDR2 YSYEKL. In the original workflow: From reference gene primer amplification, estimates of nucleated cell counts were derived. Only in-frame clones appear in the TCRdb table, and some are missing; sequencing was by immunoSEQ multiplex PCR. For V, J and clone size, that table is used; D and trimming come from the DNA. This sample has under 250,000 clones; 80% to 85% occur once, and the top ten carry 4.4%. The chain has TRBV4-1 and TRBJ1-2; TRBD1 is a possible D gene (5 bases). Input material: peripheral blood. The sequence came from a man aged 45-65 years with active or convalescent COVID-19. This chain's CDR3 is CASSWGIREDGYTF. The CDR3 DNA is TGCGCCAGCAGCTGGGGCATAAGGGAAGACGGCTACACCTTC.